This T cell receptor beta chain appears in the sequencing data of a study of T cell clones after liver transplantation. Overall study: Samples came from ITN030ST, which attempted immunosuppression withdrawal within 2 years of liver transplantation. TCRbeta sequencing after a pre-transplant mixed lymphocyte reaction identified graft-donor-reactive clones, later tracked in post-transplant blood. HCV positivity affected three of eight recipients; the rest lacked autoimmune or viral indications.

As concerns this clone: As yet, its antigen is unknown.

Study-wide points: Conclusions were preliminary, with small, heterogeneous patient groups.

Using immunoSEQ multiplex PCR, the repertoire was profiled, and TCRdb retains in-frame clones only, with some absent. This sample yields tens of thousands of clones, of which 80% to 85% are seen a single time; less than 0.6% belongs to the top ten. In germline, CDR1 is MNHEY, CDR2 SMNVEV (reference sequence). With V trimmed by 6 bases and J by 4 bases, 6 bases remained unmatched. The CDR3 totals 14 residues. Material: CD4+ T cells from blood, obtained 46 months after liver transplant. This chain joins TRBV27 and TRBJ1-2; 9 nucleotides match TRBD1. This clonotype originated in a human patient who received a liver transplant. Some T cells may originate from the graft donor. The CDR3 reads CASREQDRGYGYTF. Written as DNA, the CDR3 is TGTGCCAGCAGGGAACAGGACAGGGGCTATGGCTACACCTTC.